Listed here are 14 T cell receptor beta chains from one sample, sequenced in a study of shared clonotypes between healthy human individuals. This table comes from immunoSEQ multiplex PCR, and its TCRdb copy is limited to in-frame clones, with some not included. Of over 2 million clones in the sample, around 90% were seen once. The sequenced sample consisted of naive CD4+ T cells from PBMCs. Subset of the sample: CD45RA+ positively selected. Every receptor here comes from a man younger than 35 in good health. Some clones in this sample may be carry-over from other donors' samples.

The rearrangement links TRBV5-1 to TRBJ2-5, with 9 nucleotides matching TRBD1. The V and J ends lost 4 bases and 5 bases, in that order; junction bases with no gene match: 9. The CDR3 runs to 15 residues. Germline CDR1 is SGHRS and CDR2 is YFSETQ. The CDR3 DNA reads TGCGCCAGCAGCCGCGGGACAGGGTCCCTGGAGACCCAGTACTTC. Its protein is CASSRGTGSLETQYF.

A note on this clone: Other DNA sequences in this specimen translate into the identical CDR3. The chain recombines TRBV6-1 with TRBJ1-2; a weak D match, TRBD1 (6 bases). Trimming stripped 0 bases from V and 8 bases from J, with 13 bases between. Germline V gene sequence: CDR1 MNHNS, CDR2 SASEGT. This CDR3 comprises 14 residues. The CDR3 reads CASSEAGGGEGYTF. CDR3 DNA sequence: TGTGCCAGCAGTGAAGCAGGGGGAGGAGAAGGCTACACCTTC.

The J gene is TRBJ2-5, the V gene TRBV14, with TRBD2 matching over 7 bases. CDR3 length: 16 amino acids. Trimming at V came to 0 bases and at J to 2 bases, leaving 6 bases not matched to a gene. CDR1 and CDR2 from the germline V gene are SGHDN and FVKESK. The CDR3 bases are TGTGCCAGCAGCCAAGATCGGGGGGTCTTTCAAGAGACCCAGTACTTC. Translating it yields CASSQDRGVFQETQYF.

The chain links TRBV7-3 to TRBJ2-2; 12 nucleotides line up with TRBD1. The V gene's germline CDR1 is SGHTA and CDR2 FQGTGA. The CDR3 is made up of 19 amino acids. J gave up 6 bases and V 5 bases, and 16 bases lay outside the gene matches. The CDR3 sequence is CASSRGQGASGIVAGELFF. DNA of the CDR3: TGTGCCAGCAGCAGGGGACAGGGGGCTAGCGGGATTGTCGCCGGGGAGCTGTTTTTT.

Of note for this clone: The sample has other DNA sequences that encode this CDR3 too. The chain recombines TRBV11-3 with TRBJ2-1; 13 nucleotides align to TRBD2. V gave up 3 bases and J gave up 10 bases; unmatched junction bases: 0. Germline V gives CDR1 SGHNT, CDR2 YENEEA. This CDR3 contains 13 residues. This chain's CDR3 is CASSLGLAGEQFF. The CDR3 DNA follows: TGTGCCAGCAGCTTGGGACTAGCGGGAGAGCAGTTCTTC.

The rearrangement links TRBV5-1 to TRBJ2-7; TRBD1 agrees at 9 bases. The CDR3 consists of 12 residues. Germline V gives CDR1 SGHRS, CDR2 YFSETQ. The trim removed 4 bases at V and 4 bases at J, leaving 0 bases unmatched. The CDR3 protein is CASSDRGYEQYF. The CDR3 DNA reads as TGCGCCAGCAGCGACAGGGGGTACGAGCAGTACTTC. Full variable domain (remainder filled in from reference TRBV5-1 and TRBJ2-7): KAGVTQTPRYLIKTRGQQVTLSCSPISGHRSVSWYQQTPGQGLQFLFEYFSETQRNKGNFPGRFSGRQFSNSRSEMNVSTLELGDSALYLCASSDRGYEQYFGPGTRLTVT.

The V and J genes are TRBV7-7 and TRBJ1-1, with unresolved D. Germline CDR1 reads SSHAT; CDR2 reads FNYEAQ (reference sequence). The CDR3 is made up of 13 amino acids. Trimming left V 5 bases short and J 2 bases short, with 9 bases between. The CDR3 nucleotides are TGTGCCAGCAGCCGAGGGTTAAACACTGAAGCTTTCTTT. It yields the protein CASSRGLNTEAFF.

The V and J genes are TRBV25-1 and TRBJ2-5; D uncertain. Trimming shortened V by 5 bases and J by 5 bases, and 18 bases separated the two germline ends. This CDR3 has 15 amino acids. Germline V lookup: CDR1 MGHDK, CDR2 SYGVNS. The CDR3 protein is CASSSKPGLGETQYF. DNA of the CDR3: TGTGCCAGCAGTTCCAAACCTGGGTTGGGTGAGACCCAGTACTTC.

This rearrangement joins TRBV7-2 to TRBJ1-2; D is possibly TRBD1 (5 bases). This CDR3 is 15 amino acids long. Germline V gene sequence: CDR1 SGHTA, CDR2 FQGNSA. Between the trimmed V and J ends, which lost 5 bases and 4 bases, there was a span of 17 bases. This CDR3 reads CASSPAGGGGYGYTF. The CDR3 region has the DNA TGTGCCAGCAGCCCAGCTGGGGGGGGAGGCTATGGCTACACCTTC.

The chain uses TRBV7-8 and TRBJ1-2, with a weak D call TRBD1 (5 bases). The CDR3 runs 15 residues. Per the germline V gene, CDR1 is SGHVS and CDR2 is FQNEAQ. V lost 7 bases and J 5 bases, leaving 20 bases between the germline ends. CDR3 protein: CASTQTKGRWYGYTF. In nucleotides, the CDR3 is TGTGCCAGCACCCAGACAAAGGGGCGCTGGTATGGCTACACCTTC.

Notes on this clone: One junction end disagrees with the germline gene, perhaps due to a read error. V is TRBV4-2 and J is TRBJ2-4, with a weak D call TRBD1 (6 bases). This CDR3 spans 16 amino acids. CDR1 LGHNA and CDR2 YNFKEQ come from the germline V gene. The CDR3: CASTQSTGLGQDIQYF. The DNA of the CDR3 is TGTGCCAGCACCCAAAGCACAGGGCTGGGGCAGGACATTCAGTACTTC.

The CDR3 nucleotides read TGTGCCAGCCCCCGAGGCGGGACAGGGTGTAATCAGCCCCAGCATTTT. It codes for CASPRGGTGCNQPQHF. The V gene is TRBV7-3, the J gene TRBJ1-5, with 9 bases matching TRBD1. V shed 8 bases, J shed 4 bases, and the junction held 12 bases outside the gene matches. Germline lookup yields CDR1 SGHTA and CDR2 FQGTGA. This CDR3 has 16 amino acids.

The chain has TRBV28 and TRBJ1-3, with a weak D call TRBD1 (5 bases). V lost 2 bases, J lost 4 bases, and 18 bases lay in between. Germline-derived CDR1 and CDR2 are MDHEN and SYDVKM. CDR3 length: 17 amino acids. CDR3 sequence reads: CASSLPGLVGLGNTIYF. CDR3 coding DNA: TGTGCCAGCAGTTTACCTGGTCTGGTGGGACTGGGAAACACCATATATTTT.

This clone has only one observation. V usage is TRBV7-7 and J usage is TRBJ2-7; 8 positions agree with TRBD1. Losses at the gene ends were 9 bases for V and 0 bases for J; bases not matched to a gene: 16. CDR1 is SSHAT and CDR2 is FNYEAQ in the germline V gene (reference sequence). The CDR3 consists of 17 residues. CDR3 in DNA: TGTGCCAGTCAAATGCGGGACAGGCCAGTTGACTCCTACGAGCAGTACTTC. It yields the protein CASQMRDRPVDSYEQYF.